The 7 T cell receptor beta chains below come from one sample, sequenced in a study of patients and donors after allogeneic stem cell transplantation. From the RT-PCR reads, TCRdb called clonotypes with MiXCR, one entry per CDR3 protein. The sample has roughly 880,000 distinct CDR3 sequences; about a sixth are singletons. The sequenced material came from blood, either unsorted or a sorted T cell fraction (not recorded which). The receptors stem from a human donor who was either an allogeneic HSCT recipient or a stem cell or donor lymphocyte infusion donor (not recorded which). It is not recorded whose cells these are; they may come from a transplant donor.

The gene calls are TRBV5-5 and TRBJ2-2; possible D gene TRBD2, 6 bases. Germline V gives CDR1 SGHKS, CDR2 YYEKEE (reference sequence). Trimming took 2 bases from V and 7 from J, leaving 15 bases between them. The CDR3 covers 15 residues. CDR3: CASSFVGTRGGELFF. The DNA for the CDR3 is TGTGCCAGCAGCTTTGTCGGGACTCGGGGCGGGGAGCTGTTTTTT.

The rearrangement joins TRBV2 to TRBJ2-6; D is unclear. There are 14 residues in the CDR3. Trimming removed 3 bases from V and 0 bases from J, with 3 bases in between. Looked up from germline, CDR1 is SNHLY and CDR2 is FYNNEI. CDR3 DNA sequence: TGTGCCAGCAGTGATACCTCTGGGGCCAACGTCCTGACTTTC. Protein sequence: CASSDTSGANVLTF.

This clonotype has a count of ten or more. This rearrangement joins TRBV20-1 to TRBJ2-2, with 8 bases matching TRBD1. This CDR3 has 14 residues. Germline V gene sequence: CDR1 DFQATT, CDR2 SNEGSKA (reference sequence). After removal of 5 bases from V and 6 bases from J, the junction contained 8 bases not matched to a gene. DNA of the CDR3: TGCAGTGCTCCCCGGACAGGGTGGGCCGGGGAGCTGTTTTTT. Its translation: CSAPRTGWAGELFF.

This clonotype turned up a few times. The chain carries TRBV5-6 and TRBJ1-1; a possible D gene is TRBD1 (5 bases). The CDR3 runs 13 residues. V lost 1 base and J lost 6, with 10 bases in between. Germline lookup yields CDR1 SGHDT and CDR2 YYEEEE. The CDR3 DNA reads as TGTGCCAGCAGCTTGTGGGGGTTGCCTGAAGCTTTCTTT. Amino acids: CASSLWGLPEAFF.

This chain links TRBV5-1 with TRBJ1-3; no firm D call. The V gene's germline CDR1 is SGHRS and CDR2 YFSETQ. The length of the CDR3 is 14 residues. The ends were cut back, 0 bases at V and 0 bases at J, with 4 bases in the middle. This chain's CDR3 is CASSLEASGNTIYF. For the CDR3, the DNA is TGCGCCAGCAGCTTGGAAGCCTCTGGAAACACCATATATTTT. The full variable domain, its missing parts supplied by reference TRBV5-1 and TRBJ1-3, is KAGVTQTPRYLIKTRGQQVTLSCSPISGHRSVSWYQQTPGQGLQFLFEYFSETQRNKGNFPGRFSGRQFSNSRSEMNVSTLELGDSALYLCASSLEASGNTIYFGEGSWLTVV.

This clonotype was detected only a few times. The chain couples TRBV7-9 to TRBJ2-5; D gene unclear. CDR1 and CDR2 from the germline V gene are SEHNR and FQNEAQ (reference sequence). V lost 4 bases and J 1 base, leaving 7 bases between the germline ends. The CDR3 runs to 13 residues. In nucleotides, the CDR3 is TGTGCCAGCAGCTGGCAGAGCCAAGAGACCCAGTACTTC. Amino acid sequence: CASSWQSQETQYF.

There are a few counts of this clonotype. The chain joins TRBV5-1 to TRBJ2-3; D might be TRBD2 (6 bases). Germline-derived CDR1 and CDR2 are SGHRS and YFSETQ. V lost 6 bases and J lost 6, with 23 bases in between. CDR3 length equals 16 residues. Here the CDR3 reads CASTLGGGGAGDTQYF. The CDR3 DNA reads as TGCGCCAGCACCCTAGGCGGCGGCGGGGCCGGGGATACGCAGTATTTT.